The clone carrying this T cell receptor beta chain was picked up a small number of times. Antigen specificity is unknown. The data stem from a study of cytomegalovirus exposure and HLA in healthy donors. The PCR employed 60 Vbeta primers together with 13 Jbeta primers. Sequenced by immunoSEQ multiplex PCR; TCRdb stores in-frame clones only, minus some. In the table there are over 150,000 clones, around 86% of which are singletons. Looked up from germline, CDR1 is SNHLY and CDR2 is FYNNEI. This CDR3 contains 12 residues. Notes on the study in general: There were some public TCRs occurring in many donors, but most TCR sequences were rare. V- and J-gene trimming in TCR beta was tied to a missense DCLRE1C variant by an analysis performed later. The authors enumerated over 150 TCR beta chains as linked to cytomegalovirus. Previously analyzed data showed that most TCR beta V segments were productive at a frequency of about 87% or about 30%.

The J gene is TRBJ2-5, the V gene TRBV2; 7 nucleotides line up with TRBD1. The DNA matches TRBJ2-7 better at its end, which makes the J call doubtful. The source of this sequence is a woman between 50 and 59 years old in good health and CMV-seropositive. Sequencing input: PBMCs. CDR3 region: CARLRQGYEQYF. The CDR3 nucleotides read TGTGCCAGACTAAGACAGGGCTACGAGCAGTACTTC.